The next 18 T cell receptor beta chains were all read from a single sample in a study of blood T cell repertoires in COVID-19 (TCRdb year 2020). The library was made by the immunoSEQ multiplex PCR assay. TCRdb retrieved this table from immuneACCESS and kept in-frame rearrangements only. Not all clones are present; in checked studies, unresolved V genes account for under half, and no reason is known for the remainder. The sample records 250,000 or so clones, roughly 84% of which are singletons. 5% to 7.5% of the sample goes to the ten largest clones. The sequencing input was PBMCs or T cells enriched from blood (not recorded which). The receptors shown here come from a woman aged 45 to 65 who had been exposed to COVID-19.

At least ten counts were recorded for this clone. V gene TRBV4-1 combines with J gene TRBJ1-2; D is undetermined. Trimming left V 4 bases short and J 3 bases short, with 15 bases between. The CDR3 totals 15 residues. CDR1 MGHRA and CDR2 YSYEKL come from the germline V gene. The CDR3: CASSREEGSDYGYTF. CDR3 nucleotides: TGCGCCAGCAGCCGAGAGGAGGGCAGTGACTATGGCTACACCTTC.

This clone was picked up one time. V gene TRBV7-3 combines with J gene TRBJ2-3; 7 nucleotides match TRBD2. The length of the CDR3 is 12 residues. The J segment lost 9 bases and the V segment lost 2 bases, leaving 2 bases of the junction unmatched. Germline V gives CDR1 SGHTA, CDR2 FQGTGA. The CDR3 DNA reads TGTGCCAGCAGCTTACTGGGGGGGACGCAGTATTTT. Protein: CASSLLGGTQYF.

The chain has TRBV11-2 and TRBJ1-2; D unresolved. CDR3 length: 13 residues. CDR1 is SGHAT, CDR2 FQNNGV, per germline. V lost 4 bases to trimming and J lost 13 bases, with 19 bases between them. The CDR3 is CASSSPTRPSITF. The CDR3 DNA follows: TGTGCCAGCAGCTCCCCCACGAGGCCTTCAATCACCTTC.

The V and J genes are TRBV18 and TRBJ2-5; tentative D call: TRBD1 (6 bases). V dropped 5 bases and J dropped 5 bases, with 15 bases sitting between them. The germline gives CDR1 KGHSH, CDR2 LQKENI. CDR3 length: 14 amino acids. The CDR3 region is CASSETGGGETQYF. CDR3 nucleotides: TGTGCCAGCTCAGAGACAGGCGGTGGGGAGACCCAGTACTTC.

The rearrangement joins TRBV12-3 or TRBV12-4 to TRBJ2-3; D gene unclear. Deletions cut 5 bases from V and 6 bases from J, with 9 bases between. The CDR3 contains 12 residues. CDR3 residues: CASSPLRDTQYF. The CDR3, as DNA: TGTGCCAGCAGTCCCCTCCGGGATACGCAGTATTTT.

The rearrangement joins TRBV5-8 to TRBJ2-2, with a possible D match to TRBD1 (5 bases). V gave up 3 bases and J gave up 4 bases, with 16 bases separating them. Germline V gene data show CDR1 as SGHTS and CDR2 as YDEGEE. The CDR3 consists of 16 residues. CDR3 coding DNA: TGTGCCAGCAGCTGGTACCCAGGGTCGGGCACCGGGGAGCTGTTTTTT. Translating it yields CASSWYPGSGTGELFF.

This sequence joins TRBV19 and TRBJ1-1; tentatively, D is TRBD1 (6 bases). This CDR3 contains 14 residues. With 6 bases removed from V and 0 bases from J, the gap between germline ends came to 11 bases. Germline V gene lookup returns CDR1 LNHDA and CDR2 SQIVND (reference sequence). In nucleotides, the CDR3 is TGTGCCAGTAGCGGACAGACTATGAACACTGAAGCTTTCTTT. Its protein is CASSGQTMNTEAFF.

The chain employs TRBV5-6 and TRBJ1-5, with D unresolved. This CDR3 is built from 15 residues. V was clipped by 2 bases and J by 0 bases, with 9 bases between them. CDR1 SGHDT and CDR2 YYEEEE come from the germline V gene. Here the CDR3 reads CASSFSGSSNQPQHF. DNA for the CDR3: TGTGCCAGCAGCTTCTCGGGGTCTAGCAATCAGCCCCAGCATTTT.

This clone was seen only a few times. The chain employs TRBV19 and TRBJ2-7; TRBD2 matches at 10 bases. Germline CDR1 and CDR2: LNHDA and SQIVND (reference sequence). This CDR3 region has 15 residues. The junction had 8 bases not matched to a gene; V was cut back by 7 bases and J by 2 bases. The CDR3 nucleotides read TGTGCCAGTAAGGAGGTAGCGGGGGGTGCCTACGAGCAGTACTTC. Its protein is CASKEVAGGAYEQYF.

As DNA, the CDR3 is TGTGCCAGCAGTACCGTAGCGGGGGGAACCGGGGAGCTGTTTTTT. This sequence encodes CASSTVAGGTGELFF. The V gene is TRBV6-2 or TRBV6-3, the J gene TRBJ2-2; 10 nucleotides line up with TRBD2. The length of the CDR3 is 15 residues. The V gene's germline CDR1 is MNHEY and CDR2 SVGEGT. J gave up 5 bases and V 5 bases, and 5 bases lay outside the gene matches.

The J gene is TRBJ2-7, the V gene TRBV12-3 or TRBV12-4; TRBD1 matches at 7 bases. CDR3 size: 13 residues. After removal of 4 bases from V and 1 base from J, the junction contained 1 base not matched to a gene. CDR3 region: CASSWDRSYEQYF. For the CDR3, the DNA is TGTGCCAGCAGTTGGGACAGATCCTACGAGCAGTACTTC.

The chain carries TRBV5-4 and TRBJ1-2, with D perhaps matching TRBD1 (6 bases). Between the trimmed V and J ends, which lost 0 bases and 2 bases, there was a span of 8 bases. The V gene's germline CDR1 is SGHNT and CDR2 YYREEE (reference sequence). The CDR3 has 14 amino acids. CDR3 loop: CASSLDRVNYGYTF. CDR3 DNA: TGTGCCAGCAGCTTGGACAGGGTGAACTATGGCTACACCTTC. The whole variable domain, filled in from reference TRBV5-4 and TRBJ1-2, reads ETGVTQSPTHLIKTRGQQVTLRCSSQSGHNTVSWYQQALGQGPQFIFQYYREEENGRGNFPPRFSGLQFPNYSSELNVNALELDDSALYLCASSLDRVNYGYTFGSGTRLTVV.

The chain uses TRBV18 and TRBJ1-1; 7 nucleotides match TRBD1. The trim removed 1 base at V and 5 bases at J, leaving 7 bases unmatched. CDR3 length equals 15 residues. CDR1 and CDR2 (germline): KGHSH, LQKENI. The CDR3 reads CASSPRGQSSTEAFF. The DNA of the CDR3 is TGTGCCAGCTCACCACGGGGACAGAGTTCAACTGAAGCTTTCTTT.

This clone was detected once. The rearrangement links TRBV10-3 to TRBJ2-7; 7 bases map to TRBD1. The trim removed 5 bases at V and 6 bases at J, leaving 16 bases unmatched. The V gene's germline CDR1 is ENHRY and CDR2 SYGVKD. The CDR3 has 16 residues. The CDR3 DNA reads TGTGCCATCAGTAGGGACAGCCAGGGAATAAGGTCCGAGCAGTACTTC. Residues: CAISRDSQGIRSEQYF.

This chain joins TRBV7-2 and TRBJ1-3, with D unclear. The CDR3 has 14 amino acids. Germline CDR1 is SGHTA and CDR2 is FQGNSA. V was clipped by 6 bases and J by 3 bases, with 12 bases between them. The CDR3, as DNA: TGTGCCAGCAGTTCCGGGTTCGGTGGAAACACCATATATTTT. Encoded protein: CASSSGFGGNTIYF.

As DNA, the CDR3 is TGTGCCAGCAGCCCCACCGGGACTAGCTTCAATGAGCAGTTCTTC. This gives the protein CASSPTGTSFNEQFF. The chain links TRBV3-1 (or the pseudogene TRBV3-2) to TRBJ2-1; 9 bases line up with TRBD2. The germline gives CDR1 LGHDT, CDR2 YNNKEL (reference sequence). J lost 6 bases, V lost 4 bases, and 7 bases had no gene match. CDR3 size: 15 residues.

This clone is a singleton in its sample. V usage is TRBV11-2 and J usage is TRBJ2-2; D gene unclear. Germline-derived CDR1 and CDR2 are SGHAT and FQNNGV. Trimming shortened V by 2 bases and J by 3 bases, and 7 bases separated the two germline ends. The CDR3 runs 14 residues. This CDR3 reads CASSLIGDTGELFF. As DNA, the CDR3 is TGTGCCAGCAGCTTAATAGGAGACACCGGGGAGCTGTTTTTT.

The V call is TRBV9, the J call TRBJ1-1; possible D gene TRBD1, 5 bases. The CDR3 has 13 amino acids. V lost 4 bases and J lost 4, with 11 bases in between. The germline V gene encodes CDR1 SGDLS and CDR2 YYNGEE. The CDR3 sequence is CASSPWGGTEAFF. The CDR3 region has the DNA TGTGCCAGCAGCCCATGGGGGGGCACTGAAGCTTTCTTT. Full variable domain (rest looked up from reference TRBV9 and TRBJ1-1): DSGVTQTPKHLITATGQRVTLRCSPRSGDLSVYWYQQSLDQGLQFLIQYYNGEERAKGNILERFSAQQFPDLHSELNLSSLELGDSALYFCASSPWGGTEAFFGQGTRLTVV.